A selection of T cell receptor beta chains follows, all from one sample in a study of blood T cell repertoires in COVID-19. The data were produced by immunoSEQ multiplex PCR, yet TCRdb's version contains in-frame clones alone and is incomplete. Counted here are approximately 75,000 clones, approximately 92% occurring once; the ten biggest clones make up about 7%. Sequenced material: peripheral blood. Source of these receptors: a human donor in a cohort sampled during active COVID-19. The CDR3 runs from the conserved cysteine through the conserved F or W. The D gene is left open where the match is weak. Clone size is shown for a subset of rows, as once, few, many or a class of expanded clone.

TGTGCCAGCAGCTTGGGTGAACGACAGGGGGCGGGGAATGAGCAGTTCTTC	CASSLGERQGAGNEQFF	NA	TRBV5-4	TRBJ2-1	TRBD1
TGTGCCAGCAGCCCCGCAGATACGCAGTATTTT	CASSPADTQYF	NA	TRBV7-9	TRBJ2-3	NA
TGTGCTAGTGGTTTGGGGACTTTCGCGAACACCGGGGAGCTGTTTTTT	CASGLGTFANTGELFF	NA	TRBV12-5	TRBJ2-2	NA
TGTGCCAGCTCAACCGGACAGTCTTCGAACACTGAAGCTTTCTTT	CASSTGQSSNTEAFF	NA	TRBV18	TRBJ1-1	NA
TGCGCCAGCAGCCGGGCCGGGGAGGTCATGAACACTGAAGCTTTCTTT	CASSRAGEVMNTEAFF	NA	TRBV5-1	TRBJ1-1	NA
TGTGCCAGCAGTTACTCTCCCGACAGGGTTGGGTTCACTGAAGCTTTCTTT	CASSYSPDRVGFTEAFF	NA	TRBV6-2/TRBV6-3	TRBJ1-1	TRBD1
TGTGCCAGCAGCCCCCCCGACAGGGGAGATTCACCCCTCCACTTT	CASSPPDRGDSPLHF	few	TRBV4-2	TRBJ1-6	TRBD1
TGTGCCAGCAGCGTAGCAGGGGTAGATACGCAGTATTTT	CASSVAGVDTQYF	NA	TRBV9	TRBJ2-3	NA
TGTGCCAGCAAGTACAGGGGGGCCTACGAGCAGTACTTC	CASKYRGAYEQYF	NA	TRBV11-2	TRBJ2-7	TRBD1
TGTGCCACTAGGTACCGGGACAGGGGCCCAGATACGCAGTATTTT	CATRYRDRGPDTQYF	NA	TRBV5-4	TRBJ2-3	TRBD1
TGTGCCAGCAGCTTAACGGTTTACGAGCAGTACTTC	CASSLTVYEQYF	NA	TRBV5-8	TRBJ2-7	NA
TGTGCCAGCAGCCTAGGCGGACTAGCGGGGGGGAACAATGAGCAGTTCTTC	CASSLGGLAGGNNEQFF	NA	TRBV7-9	TRBJ2-1	TRBD2
TGTGCCAGCAGCCCGATACAGGGGAACACTGAAGCTTTCTTT	CASSPIQGNTEAFF	NA	TRBV3-1/TRBV3-2	TRBJ1-1	NA
TGTGCCAGTAGTATGTTACTAACCTTCTACGAGCAGTACTTC	CASSMLLTFYEQYF	NA	TRBV19	TRBJ2-7	NA
TGTGCCAGCAGCGTCGGGACAGGGATAATAGGCAATCAGCCCCAGCATTTT	CASSVGTGIIGNQPQHF	NA	TRBV28	TRBJ1-5	TRBD1
TGTGCCAGCAGCTCCCAAGGGGGGGCAGGAACTAACTATGGCTACACCTTC	CASSSQGGAGTNYGYTF	NA	TRBV7-2	TRBJ1-2	NA
TGTGCCAGCAGCTTACGGACAGGGGGCGACTATGGCTACACCTTC	CASSLRTGGDYGYTF	NA	TRBV13	TRBJ1-2	TRBD1
TGTGCCAGCAGACTACCGGGACAGGGGGGCTACACCTTC	CASRLPGQGGYTF	NA	TRBV28	TRBJ1-2	TRBD1
TGTGCCAGCAGCCAGGGGCTAGCGGGGGGACAAGAGACCCAGTACTTC	CASSQGLAGGQETQYF	NA	TRBV4-2	TRBJ2-5	TRBD2
TGTGCCAGCTCACCAGAGATGGGACAGCCCACTGAAGCTTTCTTT	CASSPEMGQPTEAFF	once	TRBV18	TRBJ1-1	TRBD1
TGCGCCAGCAGTGAACTAGGCCACGAGCAGTACTTC	CASSELGHEQYF	NA	TRBV10-2	TRBJ2-7	NA
TGTGCCAGCAGATCAAAGGCCGGGACAGGGGCTCCCCAGAGGCAGTTCTTC	CASRSKAGTGAPQRQFF	NA	TRBV2	TRBJ2-1	TRBD1
TGTGCCAGCAGCAAAGCGCTAAGGGGACAGGGGAAGCGTGAGCAGTTCTTC	CASSKALRGQGKREQFF	NA	TRBV21-1	TRBJ2-1	NA
TGTGCCACCACCCCGGGGAGAATGGACACAGATACGCAGTATTTT	CATTPGRMDTDTQYF	once	TRBV7-9	TRBJ2-3	NA
TGTGCCAGCCTAGTCTCCCCGGGACTAGCGGGGGGGCCAAATGAGCAGTTCTTC	CASLVSPGLAGGPNEQFF	NA	TRBV27	TRBJ2-1	TRBD2
TGTGCCAGTAGTATAGACAGCTCTGGGGCCAACGTCCTGACTTTC	CASSIDSSGANVLTF	NA	TRBV19	TRBJ2-6	NA
TGTGCCTGGGTGAGGACTGACTATGGCTACACCTTC	CAWVRTDYGYTF	NA	TRBV30	TRBJ1-2	NA
TGTGCCACCAGCAAGGATCGGGGGACCACCGGGGAGCTGTTTTTT	CATSKDRGTTGELFF	NA	TRBV15	TRBJ2-2	NA
TGTGCCAGCAGTTTATCACAGGGGGCTTGGGGATACGAGCAGTACTTC	CASSLSQGAWGYEQYF	NA	TRBV27	TRBJ2-7	TRBD1
TGTGCCAGCAGTTTGACAGGGGATTCACCCCTCCACTTT	CASSLTGDSPLHF	NA	TRBV12-3/TRBV12-4	TRBJ1-6	TRBD1
TGTGCCAGCAGTTTCCTCAGGGGGCCCTCTAATTCACCCCTCCACTTT	CASSFLRGPSNSPLHF	NA	TRBV28	TRBJ1-6	TRBD1
TGTGCCATCAGTCCCGGGACTAGCAGGGAGCAGTTCTTC	CAISPGTSREQFF	NA	TRBV10-3	TRBJ2-1	TRBD2
TGTGCCAGCAGCTTAGGGCCTACAGGTTATGGCTACACCTTC	CASSLGPTGYGYTF	NA	TRBV11-2	TRBJ1-2	NA
TGTGCCAGCAGTTTGTCCACAAAGTACGAGCAGTACTTC	CASSLSTKYEQYF	NA	TRBV12-3/TRBV12-4	TRBJ2-7	NA
TGCAGCGCCCGAGGGATAGCGGGGGGAGGCTATGGCTACACCTTC	CSARGIAGGGYGYTF	NA	TRBV29-1	TRBJ1-2	NA
TGTGCCAGCAGCTTTCCGCAACAGGGAGGGGAGACCCAGTACTTC	CASSFPQQGGETQYF	NA	TRBV5-6	TRBJ2-5	NA